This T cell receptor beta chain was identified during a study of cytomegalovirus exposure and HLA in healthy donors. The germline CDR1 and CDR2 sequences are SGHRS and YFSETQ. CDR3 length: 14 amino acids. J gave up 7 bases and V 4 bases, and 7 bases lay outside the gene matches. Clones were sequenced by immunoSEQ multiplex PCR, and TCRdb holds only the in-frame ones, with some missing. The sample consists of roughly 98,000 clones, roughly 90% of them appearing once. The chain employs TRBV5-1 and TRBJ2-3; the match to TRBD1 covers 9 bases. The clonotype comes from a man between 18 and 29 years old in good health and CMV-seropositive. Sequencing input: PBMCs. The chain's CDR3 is CASSGGQGSNTQYF. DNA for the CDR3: TGCGCCAGCAGCGGGGGACAGGGATCCAATACGCAGTATTTT. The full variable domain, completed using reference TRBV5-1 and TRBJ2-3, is KAGVTQTPRYLIKTRGQQVTLSCSPISGHRSVSWYQQTPGQGLQFLFEYFSETQRNKGNFPGRFSGRQFSNSRSEMNVSTLELGDSALYLCASSGGQGSNTQYFGPGTRLTVL.